This record looks at one T cell receptor (beta chain) sequence and its context. Its target is not known. This specimen comes from a study of shared clonotypes between healthy human individuals. Study outcomes and limitations: In several donors, around 4.5% of naive CD4 clonotypes appeared in common.

This CDR3 has 12 residues. CDR1 SGHNT and CDR2 YENEEA come from the germline V gene. The V gene end was trimmed by 5 bases and the J gene end by 3 bases; junction bases not matched to a gene: 1. Profiling relied on immunoSEQ multiplex PCR, and the TCRdb table lists in-frame clones only, not all of them. In the table there are 2 million to 2.5 million clones, roughly 95% of which are singletons. The sequence came from a man aged 18-30 years in good health. The chain joins TRBV11-3 to TRBJ2-7; TRBD1 agrees at 7 bases. The sample comprised naive CD4+ T cells sorted from blood. Subset given: CD45RA+ positively selected. The CDR3 DNA follows: TGTGCCAGCAGCGGGGACAGCTACGAGCAGTACTTC. Translation gives CASSGDSYEQYF.